The 14 T cell receptor beta chains in this list originate from one sample, sequenced in a study of T cell repertoires in cytomegalovirus infection. Their antigen targets remain unknown. TCRdb reprocessed the reads with MiXCR, giving one entry per CDR3 protein. This sample has roughly 120,000 distinct CDR3 sequences, with approximately 28% found just once. The input for sequencing was CD8+ T cells from cultured PBMCs, taken from culture after CMV antigen stimulation. These receptors were obtained from a human donor in good health (CMV status not recorded). Some clones in this sample may be carry-over from other donors' samples.

The sample holds many counts of this clonotype. The rearrangement uses TRBV7-9 and TRBJ2-2; no reliable D call. The germline CDR1 and CDR2 sequences are SEHNR and FQNEAQ (reference sequence). Trimming pared 4 bases from V and 0 bases from J, leaving 6 bases between. The CDR3 is 14 residues long. Here the CDR3 reads CASSSVANTGELFF. The CDR3 nucleotides are TGTGCCAGCAGCTCAGTCGCGAACACCGGGGAGCTGTTTTTT.

This clonotype was detected ten times or more. CDR3: CASSSIRGAYNEQFF. Here the CDR3 DNA reads TGTGCCAGCAGCTCAATTCGGGGGGCTTACAATGAGCAGTTCTTC. The V gene is TRBV7-2, the J gene TRBJ2-1; D may be TRBD2 (7 bases). V was shortened by 4 bases and J by 4 bases, with 14 bases between the two germline ends. The CDR3 has 15 amino acids. Germline V gene sequence: CDR1 SGHTA, CDR2 FQGNSA.

The chain uses TRBV12-3 or TRBV12-4 and TRBJ1-3, with D perhaps matching TRBD1 (5 bases). The CDR3 runs to 15 residues. Trimming removed 1 base at V and 6 bases at J, with 13 bases between. The CDR3 nucleotides are TGTGCCAGCAGTTTAGTGCTACAGGTCGAAAACACCATATATTTT. Its translation is CASSLVLQVENTIYF.

This clonotype was recorded at least ten times. The V gene is TRBV7-2, the J gene TRBJ2-1; D remains ambiguous. Germline-derived CDR1 and CDR2 are SGHTA and FQGNSA. Trimming took off 2 bases at V and 5 bases at J, with 10 bases between the two ends. There are 14 residues in the CDR3. This CDR3 is CASSLNGPHNEQFF. The CDR3 DNA follows: TGTGCCAGCAGCTTAAATGGACCACACAATGAGCAGTTCTTC.

The V and J genes are TRBV9 and TRBJ2-1; D is unresolved. Germline V CDR1 and CDR2: SGDLS, YYNGEE. This CDR3 contains 12 residues. V gave up 2 bases and J gave up 8 bases, with 8 bases separating them. CDR3 amino acids: CASSVPRHEQFF. The CDR3, as DNA: TGTGCCAGCAGCGTTCCCAGACATGAGCAGTTCTTC.

This clonotype has only a few counts. This chain connects TRBV27 to TRBJ1-6, with D tentatively TRBD1 (5 bases). Trimming left V 5 bases short and J 5 bases short, with 10 bases between. Germline V gene sequence: CDR1 MNHEY, CDR2 SMNVEV (reference sequence). The CDR3 runs 14 residues. This chain's CDR3 is CASSPTDNNSPLHF. The CDR3 DNA is TGTGCCAGCAGTCCGACAGATAATAATTCACCCCTCCACTTT.

This clonotype was observed at least ten times. The rearrangement links TRBV12-3 or TRBV12-4 to TRBJ2-1, with D maybe TRBD2 (5 bases). Trimming took off 1 base at V and 0 bases at J, with 7 bases between the two ends. The CDR3 is made up of 15 amino acids. The CDR3 DNA reads TGTGCCAGCAGTTTAGTAGGGAGCTCCTACAATGAGCAGTTCTTC. Its translation is CASSLVGSSYNEQFF.

This clonotype was counted between two and nine times. The V gene is TRBV6-5, the J gene TRBJ2-5, with 7 positions matching TRBD2. Germline V CDR1 and CDR2: MNHEY, SVGAGI. V lost 4 bases and J lost 5; bases outside the gene matches: 4. The CDR3 consists of 13 residues. CDR3 loop: CASSLKGGETQYF. The DNA for the CDR3 is TGTGCCAGCAGTTTGAAGGGAGGGGAGACCCAGTACTTC.

This chain uses TRBV20-1 with TRBJ2-3; D might be TRBD2 (6 bases). The CDR3 runs to 13 residues. Germline values: CDR1 DFQATT, CDR2 SNEGSKA (reference sequence). V was cut by 6 bases and J by 0 bases, with 10 bases left in between. CDR3 DNA sequence: TGCAGTGCAGACAGCGGGAGCACAGATACGCAGTATTTT. Translating it yields CSADSGSTDTQYF.

The chain carries TRBV4-2 and TRBJ2-2; 8 bases line up with TRBD1. Trimming removed 0 bases from V and 2 bases from J; junction bases left unmatched: 5. CDR1 LGHNA and CDR2 YNFKEQ come from the germline V gene. This CDR3 has 17 residues. CDR3 DNA: TGTGCCAGCAGCCAAGAAAAGGGACAGGCTAACACCGGGGAGCTGTTTTTT. Protein product: CASSQEKGQANTGELFF.

A few counts support this clonotype. The chain has TRBV28 and TRBJ2-5, with 10 nucleotides matching TRBD2. The CDR3 extends over 18 amino acids. The V gene's germline CDR1 is MDHEN and CDR2 SYDVKM. The V and J ends lost 1 base and 0 bases, in that order; junction bases with no gene match: 8. The DNA for the CDR3 is TGTGCCAGCAGTTTATTCACGCTAGCGGGGGCTTACCAAGAGACCCAGTACTTC. Amino acid sequence: CASSLFTLAGAYQETQYF.

The chain recombines TRBV19 with TRBJ1-5; D possibly corresponds to TRBD1 (6 bases). Deletions cut 6 bases from V and 11 bases from J, with 11 bases between. CDR1 and CDR2 (germline): LNHDA, SQIVND (reference sequence). There are 11 residues in the CDR3. DNA for the CDR3: TGTGCCAGTAGGGGGGGGCGGACCCAGCATTTT. Its translation is CASRGGRTQHF.

This clonotype is a singleton in its sample. The chain recombines TRBV2 with TRBJ2-7, with 8 bases matching TRBD1. The CDR3 covers 13 residues. V was pared by 6 bases and J by 7 bases, with 8 bases of the junction left unmatched. Germline V gives CDR1 SNHLY, CDR2 FYNNEI. The CDR3 DNA sequence: TGTGCCAGCAGGGGGACAGGTTCTTTTGAGCAGTACTTC. This sequence encodes CASRGTGSFEQYF. Drawing the rest from reference TRBV2 and TRBJ2-7, the complete variable domain is EPEVTQTPSHQVTQMGQEVILRCVPISNHLYFYWYRQILGQKVEFLVSFYNNEISEKSEIFDDQFSVERPDGSNFTLKIRSTKLEDSAMYFCASRGTGSFEQYFGPGTRLTVT.

This clonotype appeared a few times. V usage is TRBV4-1 and J usage is TRBJ1-1; D gene uncertain. The CDR3 is 13 amino acids. V lost 2 bases and J lost 9, with 13 bases in between. Germline loops: CDR1 MGHRA, CDR2 YSYEKL. This chain's CDR3 is CASSQTADGKAFF. In DNA form, the CDR3 reads TGCGCCAGCAGCCAAACTGCGGACGGGAAAGCTTTCTTT.